This TCR beta chain was profiled in a study of T cell responses to AZD1222 COVID-19 vaccine. TCRdb's copy holds only in-frame clones and misses some; the assay was immunoSEQ multiplex PCR. The sample includes 160,000 or so clones, 90% to 95% of them seen just once. V was pared by 5 bases and J by 5 bases, with 5 bases between. CDR1 is KGHDR, CDR2 SFDVKD, per germline. CDR3 size: 11 residues. Material: peripheral blood, obtained on day 0 of AZD1222 vaccination. The receptor was derived from an adult in good health. This chain uses TRBV24-1 with TRBJ2-5; unclear D gene. The CDR3 bases are TGTGCCACCAGTGTCGGGGAGACCCAGTACTTC. Its translation is CATSVGETQYF.